The 18 T cell receptor beta chains listed next were all sequenced from one sample in a study of cytomegalovirus exposure and HLA in healthy donors. The PCR ran on 60 Vbeta and 13 Jbeta primers. Assay used: immunoSEQ multiplex PCR; TCRdb lists only in-frame clones, some missing. This sample has 95,000 to 150,000 clones, with approximately 75% found just once. The sample taken for sequencing was PBMCs. Source of these receptors: a woman aged 50 to 60 in good health and CMV-seronegative.

V is TRBV29-1 and J is TRBJ2-3, with TRBD1 as a possible D gene (6 bases). The CDR3 extends over 13 amino acids. The V end was cut by 3 bases, the J end by 2 bases, with 9 bases between. Germline assignment: CDR1 SQVTM and CDR2 ANQGSEA. The CDR3 reads CSVEGANTDTQYF. The CDR3 DNA is TGCAGCGTTGAGGGGGCTAACACAGATACGCAGTATTTT.

V and J are TRBV28 and TRBJ2-7, with 10 nucleotides matching TRBD2. J gave up 2 bases and V 2 bases, and 15 bases lay outside the gene matches. Germline CDR1 MDHEN, CDR2 SYDVKM. The CDR3 is made up of 19 amino acids. DNA of the CDR3: TGTGCCAGCAGTTTAGGGATCAGGTGGGGGACTAGCGCAACCTACGAGCAGTACTTC. Translated: CASSLGIRWGTSATYEQYF.

The chain links TRBV9 to TRBJ2-2, with no clear D. V dropped 0 bases and J dropped 0 bases, with 9 bases sitting between them. Germline loops: CDR1 SGDLS, CDR2 YYNGEE. The CDR3 spans 16 residues. CDR3 sequence reads: CASSVVSQSNTGELFF. The CDR3 DNA follows: TGTGCCAGCAGCGTAGTATCACAGTCGAACACCGGGGAGCTGTTTTTT.

The rearrangement uses TRBV5-6 and TRBJ1-2; maybe TRBD1 (6 bases). The CDR3 is 14 residues long. CDR1 and CDR2 from the germline V gene are SGHDT and YYEEEE. V shed 4 bases and J shed 8 bases, with 18 bases lying between them. Here the CDR3 reads CASSTKQGPRGYTF. CDR3 DNA: TGTGCCAGCAGCACCAAACAGGGCCCGAGGGGCTACACCTTC.

CDR3 nucleotides: TGTGCCAGCAGCTTAGTTAGGACAGGGGGTGGGTCTGGGGCCAACGTCCTGACTTTC. This sequence encodes CASSLVRTGGGSGANVLTF. The chain is built from TRBV11-3 and TRBJ2-6, with 10 bases matching TRBD1. The CDR3 is 19 amino acids. The V and J ends lost 1 base and 1 base, in that order; junction bases with no gene match: 7. Germline lookup yields CDR1 SGHNT and CDR2 YENEEA.

The chain employs TRBV29-1 and TRBJ1-2, with D maybe TRBD1 (6 bases). Between the trimmed V and J ends, which lost 0 bases and 7 bases, there was a span of 15 bases. The CDR3 spans 14 residues. Germline values: CDR1 SQVTM, CDR2 ANQGSEA. The CDR3: CSVEDRGGEGGYTF. For the CDR3, the DNA is TGCAGCGTTGAAGATCGCGGGGGCGAAGGTGGCTACACCTTC.

The chain joins TRBV5-8 to TRBJ2-3; 12 bases line up with TRBD2. V shed 4 bases, J shed 1 base, and the junction held 7 bases outside the gene matches. The CDR3 loop spans 17 amino acids. The V gene's germline CDR1 is SGHTS and CDR2 YDEGEE. This chain's CDR3 is CASSVRLAGEGTDTQYF. CDR3 DNA: TGTGCCAGCAGCGTACGACTAGCGGGAGAGGGCACAGATACGCAGTATTTT. Full variable domain (rest looked up from reference TRBV5-8 and TRBJ2-3): EAGVTQSPTHLIKTRGQQATLRCSPISGHTSVYWYQQALGLGLQFLLWYDEGEERNRGNFPPRFSGRQFPNYSSELNVNALELEDSALYLCASSVRLAGEGTDTQYFGPGTRLTVL.

This clone has just one count. The rearrangement links TRBV5-8 to TRBJ2-7, with 13 positions matching TRBD2. V lost 4 bases and J lost 4; bases outside the gene matches: 8. The length of the CDR3 is 16 residues. Germline-derived CDR1 and CDR2 are SGHTS and YDEGEE. CDR3 loop: CASSRRGTSGTYEQYF. CDR3 coding DNA: TGTGCCAGCAGCCGGCGGGGGACTAGCGGGACTTACGAGCAGTACTTC. The full variable domain, in which reference TRBV5-8 and TRBJ2-7 provide the parts outside the CDR3, is EAGVTQSPTHLIKTRGQQATLRCSPISGHTSVYWYQQALGLGLQFLLWYDEGEERNRGNFPPRFSGRQFPNYSSELNVNALELEDSALYLCASSRRGTSGTYEQYFGPGTRLTVT.

This rearrangement joins TRBV7-2 to TRBJ2-1, with D possibly matching TRBD2 (6 bases). Trimming took off 4 bases at V and 2 bases at J, with 15 bases between the two ends. CDR1 and CDR2 (germline): SGHTA, FQGNSA. The CDR3 is made up of 16 amino acids. The CDR3 is CASSSTAGGTYNEQFF. In nucleotides, the CDR3 is TGTGCCAGCAGCTCGACCGCCGGGGGAACCTACAATGAGCAGTTCTTC.

The CDR3 sequence is CASSGGETQYF. The CDR3 coding sequence is TGTGCCAGTAGCGGGGGAGAGACCCAGTACTTC. The chain joins TRBV19 to TRBJ2-5; D possibly corresponds to TRBD2 (6 bases). The germline V and J ends were trimmed by 6 bases and 4 bases, with 6 bases remaining between them. The CDR3 consists of 11 residues. Per germline, CDR1 LNHDA and CDR2 SQIVND (reference sequence). The complete variable domain, with remaining parts taken from reference TRBV19 and TRBJ2-5, reads DGGITQSPKYLFRKEGQNVTLSCEQNLNHDAMYWYRQDPGQGLRLIYYSQIVNDFQKGDIAEGYSVSREKKESFPLTVTSAQKNPTAFYLCASSGGETQYFGPGTRLLVL.

This sequence joins TRBV7-3 and TRBJ2-3, with 14 bases matching TRBD2. Germline V CDR1 and CDR2: SGHTA, FQGTGA. The CDR3 sequence is 20 residues long. V shed 4 bases and J 0 bases; nucleotides not matched to a gene: 12. This CDR3 reads CASSSPLTSGRAPSTDTQYF. In nucleotides, the CDR3 is TGTGCCAGCAGCTCCCCCCTGACTAGCGGGAGGGCCCCTAGCACAGATACGCAGTATTTT.

The chain couples TRBV6-1 to TRBJ2-7; 8 nucleotides line up with TRBD1. V trimming: 7 bases; J trimming: 2 bases; junction bases outside the gene matches: 7. Germline CDR1 reads MNHNS; CDR2 reads SASEGT. The CDR3 consists of 14 residues. The DNA for the CDR3 is TGTGCCAGCAAGGACAGGGATGGCGCCTACGAGCAGTACTTC. It codes for CASKDRDGAYEQYF.

The chain couples TRBV19 to TRBJ2-1; the match to TRBD1 covers 10 bases. The CDR3 loop spans 15 amino acids. Germline CDR1 reads LNHDA; CDR2 reads SQIVND (reference sequence). V gave up 5 bases and J gave up 4 bases; unmatched junction bases: 5. In nucleotides, the CDR3 is TGTGCCAGTAGTCCGGACAGGGGGTTGTACAATGAGCAGTTCTTC. It specifies CASSPDRGLYNEQFF.

This chain joins TRBV28 and TRBJ2-1, with 10 bases lining up with TRBD2. V shed 5 bases, J shed 3 bases, and the junction held 1 base outside the gene matches. The CDR3 totals 14 residues. CDR1 MDHEN and CDR2 SYDVKM come from the germline V gene. This CDR3 reads CASSRTSGYNEQFF. As DNA, the CDR3 is TGTGCCAGCAGTAGGACTAGCGGCTACAATGAGCAGTTCTTC.

The gene calls are TRBV7-9 and TRBJ2-5, with TRBD1 identical over 8 bases. Germline V gives CDR1 SEHNR, CDR2 FQNEAQ (reference sequence). CDR3 length: 15 residues. V lost 3 bases, J lost 2 bases, and 5 bases stayed unmatched. The CDR3 bases are TGTGCCAGCAGCTTGGGATGGGACAGGCAAGAGACCCAGTACTTC. Translating it yields CASSLGWDRQETQYF.

V and J are TRBV6-5 and TRBJ1-1; D gene unclear. The CDR3 spans 12 residues. Germline CDR1 MNHEY, CDR2 SVGAGI. The V end lost 4 bases, the J end lost 4 bases, and 7 bases lay between the germline ends. The CDR3 DNA reads TGTGCCAGCAGTTCCACGGGCACTGAAGCTTTCTTT. It is translated as CASSSTGTEAFF.

V is TRBV28 and J is TRBJ2-2, with TRBD2 matching over 10 bases. This CDR3 is 19 amino acids long. V was clipped by 2 bases and J by 3 bases; unmatched bases: 12. Per germline, CDR1 MDHEN and CDR2 SYDVKM. The CDR3 reads CASSLQFPLAGGYTGELFF. CDR3 bases: TGTGCCAGCAGTTTACAGTTCCCCTTAGCGGGAGGTTACACCGGGGAGCTGTTTTTT.

This clone appeared a few times. The chain couples TRBV19 to TRBJ1-1; 7 positions agree with TRBD1. This CDR3 comprises 18 residues. Unmatched junction bases numbered 20, after V lost 5 bases and J lost 5 bases. Per the germline V gene, CDR1 is LNHDA and CDR2 is SQIVND (reference sequence). CDR3 loop: CASSVPLRGEYVVTEAFF. CDR3 in DNA: TGTGCCAGTAGTGTGCCTCTCAGGGGGGAATATGTCGTGACTGAAGCTTTCTTT.